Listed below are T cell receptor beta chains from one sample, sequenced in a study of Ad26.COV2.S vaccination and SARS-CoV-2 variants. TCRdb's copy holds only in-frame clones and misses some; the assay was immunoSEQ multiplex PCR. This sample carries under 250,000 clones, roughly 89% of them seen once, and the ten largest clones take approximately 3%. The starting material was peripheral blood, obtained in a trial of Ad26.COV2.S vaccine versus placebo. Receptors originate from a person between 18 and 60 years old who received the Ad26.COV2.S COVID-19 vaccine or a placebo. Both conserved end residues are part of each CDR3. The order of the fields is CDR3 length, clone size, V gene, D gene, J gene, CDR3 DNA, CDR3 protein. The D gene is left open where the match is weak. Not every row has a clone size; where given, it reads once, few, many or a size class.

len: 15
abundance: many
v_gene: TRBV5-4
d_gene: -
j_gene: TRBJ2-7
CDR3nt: TGTGCCAGCAGCTTGTCGGCAGGCGGAACCCACGAGCAGTACTTC
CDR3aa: CASSLSAGGTHEQYF

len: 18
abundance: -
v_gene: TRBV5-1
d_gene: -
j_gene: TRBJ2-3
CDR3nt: TGCGCCAGCAGCTTGGGGCTCGGCGGGAGACAGGTAGGAGATACGCAGTATTTT
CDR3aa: CASSLGLGGRQVGDTQYF

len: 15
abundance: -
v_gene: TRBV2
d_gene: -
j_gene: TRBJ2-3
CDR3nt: TGTGCCAGCACCGCACAGGGTGTGGACACAGATACGCAGTATTTT
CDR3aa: CASTAQGVDTDTQYF

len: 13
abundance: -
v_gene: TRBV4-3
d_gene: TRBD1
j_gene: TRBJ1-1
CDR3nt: TGCGCCAGCAGCCAAGAAACAGGGGTACAAGCTTTCTTT
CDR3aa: CASSQETGVQAFF

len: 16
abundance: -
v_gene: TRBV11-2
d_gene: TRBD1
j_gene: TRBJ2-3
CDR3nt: TGTGCCAGCAGCCAGGGGACAGCCTCTAGCACAGATACGCAGTATTTT
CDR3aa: CASSQGTASSTDTQYF

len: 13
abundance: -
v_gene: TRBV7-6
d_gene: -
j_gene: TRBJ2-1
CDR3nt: TGTGCCAGCAGCCAGAGGGGGGACAATGAGCAGTTCTTC
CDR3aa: CASSQRGDNEQFF

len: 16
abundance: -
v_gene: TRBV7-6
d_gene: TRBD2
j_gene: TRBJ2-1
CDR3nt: TGTGCCAGCAGCTCGTCGGACGGGAGGAAGGGAAATGAGCAGTTCTTC
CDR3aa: CASSSSDGRKGNEQFF

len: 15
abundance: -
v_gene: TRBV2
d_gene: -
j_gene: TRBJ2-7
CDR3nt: TGTGCCAGCAGTTATAGCGCGTCGAGCTCCTACGAGCAGTACTTC
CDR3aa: CASSYSASSSYEQYF

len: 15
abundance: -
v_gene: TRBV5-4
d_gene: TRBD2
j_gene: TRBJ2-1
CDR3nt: TGTGCCAGCGTGAAGCGGGAGAGCTCCTACAATGAGCAGTTCTTC
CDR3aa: CASVKRESSYNEQFF

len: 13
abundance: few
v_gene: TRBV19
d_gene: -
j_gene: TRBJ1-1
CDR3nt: TGTGCCAGTTCCCAGGCGTCGTACACTGAAGCTTTCTTT
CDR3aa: CASSQASYTEAFF

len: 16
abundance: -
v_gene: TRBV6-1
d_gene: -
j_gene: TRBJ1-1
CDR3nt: TGTGCCAGCAGTGGACCCATAGGACGGACGAACACTGAAGCTTTCTTT
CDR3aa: CASSGPIGRTNTEAFF

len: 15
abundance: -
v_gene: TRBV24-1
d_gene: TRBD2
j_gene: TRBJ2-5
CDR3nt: TGTGCCACCAGTGATTTGGGCGGACTAGCAGAGACCCAGTACTTC
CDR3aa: CATSDLGGLAETQYF

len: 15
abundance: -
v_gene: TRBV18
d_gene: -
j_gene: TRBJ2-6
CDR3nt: TGTGCCAGCTCACCTATAGCCCCCGGGGCCAACGTCCTGACTTTC
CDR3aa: CASSPIAPGANVLTF

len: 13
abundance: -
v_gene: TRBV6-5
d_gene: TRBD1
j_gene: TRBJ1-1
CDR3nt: TGTGCCAGCATGACAGGGTTGAACACTGAAGCTTTCTTT
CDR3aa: CASMTGLNTEAFF

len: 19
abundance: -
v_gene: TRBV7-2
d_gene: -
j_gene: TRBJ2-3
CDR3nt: TGTGCCAGCAGCTCCCGGAGATGGTTAGGCAGAAAAGAAACAGATACGCAGTATTTT
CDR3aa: CASSSRRWLGRKETDTQYF

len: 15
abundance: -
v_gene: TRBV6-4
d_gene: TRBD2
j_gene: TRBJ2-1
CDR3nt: TGTGCCAGCAGCGAGCTAGCGGGAGTCCACAATGAGCAGTTCTTC
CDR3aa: CASSELAGVHNEQFF

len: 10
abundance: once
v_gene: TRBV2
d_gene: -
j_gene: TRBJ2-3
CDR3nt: TGTGCCAGCTCCGGGGGACCCACGGAATTT
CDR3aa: CASSGGPTEF

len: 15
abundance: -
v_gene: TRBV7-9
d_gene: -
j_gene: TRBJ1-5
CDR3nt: TGTGCCAGCAGCTTAGATGCTAGGGGAGATCAGCCCCAGCATTTT
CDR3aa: CASSLDARGDQPQHF

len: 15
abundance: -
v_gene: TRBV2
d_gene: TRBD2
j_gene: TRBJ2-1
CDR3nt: TGTGCCAGCAGTTCCCCTAGCGGGAGGGCCGGGGAGCAGTTCTTC
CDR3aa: CASSSPSGRAGEQFF

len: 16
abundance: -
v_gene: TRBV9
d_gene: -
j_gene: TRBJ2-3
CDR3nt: TGTGCCAGCAGCGTAGAACAGGGACTTGTCACAGATACGCAGTATTTT
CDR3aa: CASSVEQGLVTDTQYF

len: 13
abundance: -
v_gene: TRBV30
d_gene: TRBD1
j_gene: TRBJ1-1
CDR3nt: TGTGCCTTCGAAGACAGGGGGAATTCTGAAGCTTTCTTT
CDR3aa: CAFEDRGNSEAFF

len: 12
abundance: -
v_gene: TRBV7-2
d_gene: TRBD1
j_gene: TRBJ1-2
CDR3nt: TGTGCCAGCAACGACAGGGTTGGCGGCTACACCTTC
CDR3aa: CASNDRVGGYTF

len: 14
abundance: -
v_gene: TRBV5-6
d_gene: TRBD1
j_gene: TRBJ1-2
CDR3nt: TGTGCCAGCAGACGGGGGACAGGGGGCTATGGCTACACCTTC
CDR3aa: CASRRGTGGYGYTF

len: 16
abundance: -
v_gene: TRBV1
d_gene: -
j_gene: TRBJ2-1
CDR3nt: TGCACCAGCAGCCAAGAAGGCGGGACTCTCTACAATGAGCAGTTCTTC
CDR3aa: CTSSQEGGTLYNEQFF

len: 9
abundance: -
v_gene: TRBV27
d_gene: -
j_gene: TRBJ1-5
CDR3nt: TGTGCCACCCGTCAGCCCCAGCATTTT
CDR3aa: CATRQPQHF

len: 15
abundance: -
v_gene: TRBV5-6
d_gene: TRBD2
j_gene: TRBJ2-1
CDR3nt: TGTGCCAGCCGCCGGGGACTAGCGGGAGGGCCGGAGCAGTTCTTC
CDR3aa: CASRRGLAGGPEQFF

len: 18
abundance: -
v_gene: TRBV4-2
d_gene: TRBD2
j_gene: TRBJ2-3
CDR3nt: TGTGCCAGCAGCAACCGACTAGCGGGAGGGCCAGGCACAGATACGCAGTATTTT
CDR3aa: CASSNRLAGGPGTDTQYF

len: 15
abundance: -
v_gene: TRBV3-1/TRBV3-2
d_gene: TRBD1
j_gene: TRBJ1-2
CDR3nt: TGTGCCAGCAGCCTTCTTAATGACAGGGTTGAAGGCTACACCTTC
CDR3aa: CASSLLNDRVEGYTF

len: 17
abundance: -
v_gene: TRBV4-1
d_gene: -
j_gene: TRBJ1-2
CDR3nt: TGCGCCAGCAGCCAAGGAAGGGGGGGAAACATTAACTATGGCTACACCTTC
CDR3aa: CASSQGRGGNINYGYTF

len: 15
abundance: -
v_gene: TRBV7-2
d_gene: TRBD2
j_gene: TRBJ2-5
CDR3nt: TGTGCCAGCAGCATTAGCGGGGGGGCCGTGGAGACCCAGTACTTC
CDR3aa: CASSISGGAVETQYF

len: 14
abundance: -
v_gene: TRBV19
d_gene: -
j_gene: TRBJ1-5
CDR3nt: TGTGCCAGTAGTCCAGCCGAGGGGAATCAGCCCCAGCATTTT
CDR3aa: CASSPAEGNQPQHF

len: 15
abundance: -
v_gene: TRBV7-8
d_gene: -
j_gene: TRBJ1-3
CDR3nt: TGTGCCAGCAGCTTAGTGGGCGGTTCGGGAAACACCATATATTTT
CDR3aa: CASSLVGGSGNTIYF

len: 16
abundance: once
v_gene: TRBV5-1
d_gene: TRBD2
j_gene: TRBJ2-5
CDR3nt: TGCGCCAGCAGCTTTGGACTAGCGGGAGCCCAAGAGACCCAGTACTTC
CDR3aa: CASSFGLAGAQETQYF

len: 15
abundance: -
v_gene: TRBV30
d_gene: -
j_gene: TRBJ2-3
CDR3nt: TGTGCCTGGAGTCGCCCTCTTCCTTTAAGAAATACGCAGTATTTT
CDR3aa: CAWSRPLPLRNTQYF

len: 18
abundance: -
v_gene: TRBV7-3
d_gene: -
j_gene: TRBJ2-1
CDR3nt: TGTGCCAGCAGCTTACGGACTTTCCCTCTGAGTTCGGACAATGAGCAGTTCTTC
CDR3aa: CASSLRTFPLSSDNEQFF

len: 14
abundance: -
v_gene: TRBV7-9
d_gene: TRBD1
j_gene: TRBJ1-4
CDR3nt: TGTGCCAGCAGCATGAGACAGGGTAACGAAAAACTGTTTTTT
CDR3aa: CASSMRQGNEKLFF

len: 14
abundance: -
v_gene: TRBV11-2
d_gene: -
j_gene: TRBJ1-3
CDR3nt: TGTGCCAGCAGCTTAGGCCCGGAGAGAAACACCATATATTTT
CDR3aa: CASSLGPERNTIYF

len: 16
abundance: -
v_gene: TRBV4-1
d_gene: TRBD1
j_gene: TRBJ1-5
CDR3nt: TGCGCCAGCAGCCAAGAAGGGACAGCCTACAATCAGCCCCAGCATTTT
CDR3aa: CASSQEGTAYNQPQHF

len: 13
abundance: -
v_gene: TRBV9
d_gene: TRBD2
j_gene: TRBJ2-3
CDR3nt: TGTGCCAGCAGTGTGGGCGGGGGAGATACGCAGTATTTT
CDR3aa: CASSVGGGDTQYF

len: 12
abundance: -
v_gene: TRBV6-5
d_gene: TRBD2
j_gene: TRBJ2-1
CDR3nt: TGTGCCAGCAGATTAGCGGGGAGAGAGCAGTTCTTC
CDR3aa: CASRLAGREQFF

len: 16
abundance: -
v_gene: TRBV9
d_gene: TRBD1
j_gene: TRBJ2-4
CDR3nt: TGTGCCAGCAGCGCGGGACAGGGGGCCGACAAAAACATTCAGTACTTC
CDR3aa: CASSAGQGADKNIQYF

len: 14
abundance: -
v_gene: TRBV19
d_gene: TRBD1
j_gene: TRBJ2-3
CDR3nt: TGTGCCAGTAGTCCGGGACAGGGGGGAGATACGCAGTATTTT
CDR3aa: CASSPGQGGDTQYF

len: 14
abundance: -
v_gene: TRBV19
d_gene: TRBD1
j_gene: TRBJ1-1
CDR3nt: TGTGCCAGTACACGACAGGGAAAGGGCACTGAAGCTTTCTTT
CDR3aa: CASTRQGKGTEAFF

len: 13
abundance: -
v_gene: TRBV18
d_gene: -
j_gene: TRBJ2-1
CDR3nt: TGTGCCAGCTCATTCTTAGCGATCAATGAGCAGTTCTTC
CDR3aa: CASSFLAINEQFF

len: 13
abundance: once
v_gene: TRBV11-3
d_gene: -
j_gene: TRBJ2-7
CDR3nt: TGTGCCAGCAGCTTTGACGGATCCTACGAGCAGTACTTC
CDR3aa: CASSFDGSYEQYF

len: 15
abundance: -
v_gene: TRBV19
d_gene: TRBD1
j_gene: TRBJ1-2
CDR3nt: TGTGCCAGTAGTATTCGACAGGGGACAAACTATGGCTACACCTTC
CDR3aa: CASSIRQGTNYGYTF

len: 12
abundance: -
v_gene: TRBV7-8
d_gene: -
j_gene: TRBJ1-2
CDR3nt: TGTGCCAGCGGGACACCTAACTATGGCTACACCTTC
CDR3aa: CASGTPNYGYTF

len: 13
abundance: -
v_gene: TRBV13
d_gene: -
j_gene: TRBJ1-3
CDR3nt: TGTGCCAGCAGCACAGGGAACGGAAACACCATATATTTT
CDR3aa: CASSTGNGNTIYF

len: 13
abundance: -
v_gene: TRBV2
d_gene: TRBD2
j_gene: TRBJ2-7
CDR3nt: TGTGCCAGCAGCCGGGCCCCGGGGGGCGAGCAGTACTTC
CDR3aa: CASSRAPGGEQYF

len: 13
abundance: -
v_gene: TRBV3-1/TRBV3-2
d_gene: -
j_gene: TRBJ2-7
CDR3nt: TGTGCCAGCAGTCGGCGGAACTCCTACGAGCAGTACTTC
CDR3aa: CASSRRNSYEQYF

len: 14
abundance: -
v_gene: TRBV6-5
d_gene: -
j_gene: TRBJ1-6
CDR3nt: TGTGCCAGCAGTTACTCCGGCCCAAACCATCCCCTCCACTTT
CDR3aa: CASSYSGPNHPLHF

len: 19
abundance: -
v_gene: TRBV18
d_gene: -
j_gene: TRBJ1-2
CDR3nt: TGTGCCAGCTCACCACGGGAGCCTGGTGGGGGAATTCAAATCTATGGCTACACCTTC
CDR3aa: CASSPREPGGGIQIYGYTF